This entry lists 11 T cell receptor beta chains sequenced from one sample in a study of blood T cell repertoires in COVID-19 (dated by TCRdb to the early 2020s). The library was built by means of the immunoSEQ multiplex PCR assay. TCRdb retrieved this table from immuneACCESS and kept in-frame rearrangements only. Not all clones are present; in checked studies, unresolved V genes account for under half, and no reason is known for the remainder. The sample contains 120,000 or so clones, 88% of them found a single time. The ten biggest clones cover 6.5% to 9% of the sample. The sequencing input was peripheral blood. The receptors come from a man aged 45-65 years with acute or convalescent COVID-19.

This clone was detected only a few times. The J gene is TRBJ2-5, the V gene TRBV5-5; weak D call: TRBD2 (7 bases). This CDR3 has 14 residues. Germline assignment: CDR1 SGHKS and CDR2 YYEKEE (reference sequence). V was trimmed by 0 bases and J by 4 bases, leaving 10 bases between them. Here the CDR3 DNA reads TGTGCCAGCAGCTTGGAGGGGGGGAGAGAGACCCAGTACTTC. Translated: CASSLEGGRETQYF.

The V and J genes are TRBV5-8 and TRBJ1-5, with TRBD1 matching over 7 bases. Unmatched junction bases numbered 6, after V lost 5 bases and J lost 1 base. CDR3 size: 15 residues. Germline V gives CDR1 SGHTS, CDR2 YDEGEE. The CDR3 loop is CASRSTGVSNQPQHF. The CDR3 nucleotides are TGTGCCAGCAGGTCAACAGGGGTGAGCAATCAGCCCCAGCATTTT. The entire variable domain, with the rest obtained from reference TRBV5-8 and TRBJ1-5, is as follows: EAGVTQSPTHLIKTRGQQATLRCSPISGHTSVYWYQQALGLGLQFLLWYDEGEERNRGNFPPRFSGRQFPNYSSELNVNALELEDSALYLCASRSTGVSNQPQHFGDGTRLSIL.

This chain links TRBV6-1 with TRBJ2-1, with D tentatively TRBD1 (6 bases). Germline assignment: CDR1 MNHNS and CDR2 SASEGT. The germline V and J ends were trimmed by 3 bases and 2 bases, with 14 bases remaining between them. The length of the CDR3 is 16 residues. The CDR3 bases are TGTGCCAGCAGTGATTCAGGGGTTCACCCCTACAATGAGCAGTTCTTC. It encodes CASSDSGVHPYNEQFF.

CDR3 nucleotide sequence: TGTGCCAGCACCCTGGGACTAGCGGGAGAAAATGAGCAGTTCTTC. Protein: CASTLGLAGENEQFF. The chain carries TRBV6-6 and TRBJ2-1, with 14 bases matching TRBD2. Germline values: CDR1 MNHNY, CDR2 SVGAGI (reference sequence). The CDR3 consists of 15 residues. The junction had 6 bases not matched to a gene; V was cut back by 7 bases and J by 7 bases.

The chain couples TRBV27 to TRBJ2-7; TRBD2 aligns across 7 bases. The CDR3 contains 14 residues. The V and J ends lost 3 bases and 3 bases, in that order; junction bases with no gene match: 5. Per germline, CDR1 MNHEY and CDR2 SMNVEV (reference sequence). The CDR3 is CASSLGGSIYEQYF. In nucleotides, the CDR3 is TGTGCCAGCAGTTTGGGAGGGAGTATCTACGAGCAGTACTTC.

This clone was recorded a few times. This sequence joins TRBV9 and TRBJ2-1, with 7 bases fitting TRBD2. Germline V gene sequence: CDR1 SGDLS, CDR2 YYNGEE. The CDR3 extends over 15 amino acids. J lost 6 bases, V lost 5 bases, and 11 bases had no gene match. CDR3 nucleotide sequence: TGTGCCAGCAGACTCCCCTCCGGGAGGTTCAATGAGCAGTTCTTC. Translation: CASRLPSGRFNEQFF.

The V and J genes are TRBV24-1 and TRBJ1-2; D is unclear. Germline CDR1 is KGHDR and CDR2 is SFDVKD. Trimming stripped 5 bases from V and 6 bases from J, with 12 bases between. The CDR3 covers 13 residues. As DNA, the CDR3 is TGTGCCACCAGTGTCGTGGAGTACGATGGCTACACCTTC. Encoded protein: CATSVVEYDGYTF.

The rearrangement links TRBV24-1 to TRBJ2-3; 8 bases line up with TRBD1. This CDR3 contains 16 residues. Germline V lookup: CDR1 KGHDR, CDR2 SFDVKD. The V and J ends lost 4 bases and 4 bases, in that order; junction bases with no gene match: 9. The CDR3 DNA sequence: TGTGCCACCAGTGACAATGGACAGGGATTGCCAGATACGCAGTATTTT. Amino acid sequence: CATSDNGQGLPDTQYF.

The count of this clone is one. The chain carries TRBV24-1 and TRBJ2-1; 13 positions agree with TRBD2. The CDR3 sequence is 18 residues long. V trimming: 3 bases; J trimming: 0 bases; junction bases outside the gene matches: 4. Germline V gene data show CDR1 as KGHDR and CDR2 as SFDVKD. CDR3 loop: CATSDRGTSGTSYNEQFF. The CDR3 DNA follows: TGTGCCACCAGTGATCGAGGGACTAGCGGGACCTCCTACAATGAGCAGTTCTTC.

The chain uses TRBV21-1 and TRBJ2-3; the D call TRBD2 from the table was never checked on the DNA. TRBV21-1 is a documented pseudogene. This CDR3 has 12 residues. The CDR3 is CASSTVPDTQYF. The CDR3 DNA sequence: TGTGCCAGCAGCACGGTTCCCGATACGCAGTATTTT.

The count of this clone is one. This rearrangement joins TRBV12-5 to TRBJ1-5; 9 bases are shared with TRBD1. Per the germline V gene, CDR1 is LGHNT and CDR2 is FRNRAP. J gave up 4 bases and V 0 bases, and 4 bases lay outside the gene matches. The CDR3 spans 16 residues. Written as DNA, the CDR3 is TGTGCTAGTGGTTTGGTGACCGGGACAGGGAATCAGCCCCAGCATTTT. Residues: CASGLVTGTGNQPQHF.